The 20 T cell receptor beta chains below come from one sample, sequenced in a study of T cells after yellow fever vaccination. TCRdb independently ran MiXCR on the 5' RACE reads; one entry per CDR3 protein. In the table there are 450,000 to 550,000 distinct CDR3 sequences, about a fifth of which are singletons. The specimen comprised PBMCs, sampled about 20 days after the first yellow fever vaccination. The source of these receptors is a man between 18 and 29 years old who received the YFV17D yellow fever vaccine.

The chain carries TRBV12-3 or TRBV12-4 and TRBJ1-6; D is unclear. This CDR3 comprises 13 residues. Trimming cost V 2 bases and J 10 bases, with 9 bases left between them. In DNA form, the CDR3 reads TGTGCCAGCAGTTTATTCCAGGACTCACCCCTCCACTTT. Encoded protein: CASSLFQDSPLHF.

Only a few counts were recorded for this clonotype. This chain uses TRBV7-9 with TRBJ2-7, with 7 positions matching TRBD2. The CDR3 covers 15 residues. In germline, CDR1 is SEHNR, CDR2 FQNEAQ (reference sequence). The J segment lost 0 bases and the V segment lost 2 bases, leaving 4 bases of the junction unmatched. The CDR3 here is CASSLTSGDSYEQYV. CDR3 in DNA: TGTGCCAGCAGCTTAACCAGCGGGGACTCCTACGAGCAGTACGTC.

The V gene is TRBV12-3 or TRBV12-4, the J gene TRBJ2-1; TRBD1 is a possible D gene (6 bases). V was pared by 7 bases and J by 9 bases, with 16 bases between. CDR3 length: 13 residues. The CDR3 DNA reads TGTGCCAGCAACCCCGTCAGGGGAAGTGAGCAGTTCTTC. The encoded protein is CASNPVRGSEQFF.

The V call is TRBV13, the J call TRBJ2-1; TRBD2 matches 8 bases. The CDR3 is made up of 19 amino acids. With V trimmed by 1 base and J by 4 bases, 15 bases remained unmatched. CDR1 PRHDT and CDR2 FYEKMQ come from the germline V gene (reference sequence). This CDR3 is CASSLEGPLSGDSYNEQFF. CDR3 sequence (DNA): TGTGCCAGCAGCTTAGAAGGCCCCCTTAGCGGGGATTCTTACAATGAGCAGTTCTTC.

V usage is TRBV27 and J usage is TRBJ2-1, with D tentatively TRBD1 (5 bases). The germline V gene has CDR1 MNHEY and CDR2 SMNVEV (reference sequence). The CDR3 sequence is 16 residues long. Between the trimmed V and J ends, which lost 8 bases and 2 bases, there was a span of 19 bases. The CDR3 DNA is TGTGCCAGCGCTTCCTCGTCGCGGACACCCTACAATGAGCAGTTCTTC. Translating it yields CASASSSRTPYNEQFF.

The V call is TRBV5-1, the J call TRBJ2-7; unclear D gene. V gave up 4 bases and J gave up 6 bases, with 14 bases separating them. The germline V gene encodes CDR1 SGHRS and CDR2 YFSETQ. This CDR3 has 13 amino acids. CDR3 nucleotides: TGCGCCAGCAGCACCAGTGGAGTTTCCGAGCAGTACTTC. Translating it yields CASSTSGVSEQYF.

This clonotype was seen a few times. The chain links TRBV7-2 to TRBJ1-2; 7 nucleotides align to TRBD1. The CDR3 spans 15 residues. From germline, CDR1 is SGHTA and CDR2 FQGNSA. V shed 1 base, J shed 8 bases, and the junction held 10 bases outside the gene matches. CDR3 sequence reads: CASSLDHRGPRGYTF. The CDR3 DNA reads TGTGCCAGCAGCTTAGATCACAGGGGACCTCGGGGCTACACCTTC.

This chain's CDR3 is CASSTGRVIGEQFF. The CDR3 DNA follows: TGTGCCAGCAGCACGGGCAGGGTAATAGGGGAGCAGTTCTTC. The chain carries TRBV7-2 and TRBJ2-1, with a weak D call TRBD1 (5 bases). Looked up from germline, CDR1 is SGHTA and CDR2 is FQGNSA. The CDR3 sequence is 14 residues long. Between the trimmed V and J ends, which lost 5 bases and 10 bases, there was a span of 18 bases.

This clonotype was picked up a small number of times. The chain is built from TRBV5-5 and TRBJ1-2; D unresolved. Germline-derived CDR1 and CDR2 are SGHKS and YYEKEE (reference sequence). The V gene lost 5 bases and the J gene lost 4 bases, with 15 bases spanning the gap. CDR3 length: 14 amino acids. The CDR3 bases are TGTGCCAGCAGTTCCGACCGGGGATTCTATGGCTACACCTTC. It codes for CASSSDRGFYGYTF.

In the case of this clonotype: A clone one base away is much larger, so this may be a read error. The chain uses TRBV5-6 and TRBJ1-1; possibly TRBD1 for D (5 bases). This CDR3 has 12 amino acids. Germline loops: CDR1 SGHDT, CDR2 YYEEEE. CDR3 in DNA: TGTGCCAGCAACTTGGGACCCGCCGCCGCTTTCTTT. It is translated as CASNLGPAAAFF.

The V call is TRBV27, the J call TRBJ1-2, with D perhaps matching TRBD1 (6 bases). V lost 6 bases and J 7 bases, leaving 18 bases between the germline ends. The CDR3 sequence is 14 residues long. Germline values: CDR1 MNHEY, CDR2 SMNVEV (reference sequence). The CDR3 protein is CASSRTGSSVGYTF. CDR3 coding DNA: TGTGCCAGCAGCCGCACAGGGTCGTCGGTTGGCTACACCTTC.

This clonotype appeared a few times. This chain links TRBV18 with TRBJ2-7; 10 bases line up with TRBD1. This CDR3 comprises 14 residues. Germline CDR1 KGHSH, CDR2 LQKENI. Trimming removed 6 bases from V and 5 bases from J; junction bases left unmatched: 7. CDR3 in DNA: TGTGCCAGCTCCGGACAGGGGGAAGTTAACGAGCAGTACGTC. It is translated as CASSGQGEVNEQYV.

CDR3 sequence: CASIVRGDNNEQFF. Here the CDR3 DNA reads TGTGCCAGCATAGTGCGGGGGGATAACAATGAGCAGTTCTTC. The genes are TRBV2 and TRBJ2-1; TRBD2 matches 8 bases. J gave up 5 bases and V 7 bases, and 7 bases lay outside the gene matches. The CDR3 contains 14 residues. Germline CDR1 and CDR2: SNHLY and FYNNEI.

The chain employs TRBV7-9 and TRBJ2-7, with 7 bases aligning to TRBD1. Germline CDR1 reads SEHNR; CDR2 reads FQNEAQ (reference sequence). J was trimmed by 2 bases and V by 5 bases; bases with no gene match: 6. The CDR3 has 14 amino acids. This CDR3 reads CASSPEDRTYEQYF. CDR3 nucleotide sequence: TGTGCCAGCAGCCCAGAGGACAGGACCTACGAGCAGTACTTC.

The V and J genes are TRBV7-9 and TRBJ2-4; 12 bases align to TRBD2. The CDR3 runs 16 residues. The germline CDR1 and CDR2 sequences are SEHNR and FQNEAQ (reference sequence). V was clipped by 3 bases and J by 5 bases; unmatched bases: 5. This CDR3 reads CASSFLLAGGQNIQYF. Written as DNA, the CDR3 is TGTGCCAGCAGCTTCCTACTAGCGGGGGGACAAAACATTCAGTACTTC.

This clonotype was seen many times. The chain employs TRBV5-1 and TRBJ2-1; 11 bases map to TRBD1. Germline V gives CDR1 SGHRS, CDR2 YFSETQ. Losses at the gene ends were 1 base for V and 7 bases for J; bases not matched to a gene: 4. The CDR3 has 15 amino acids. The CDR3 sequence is CASSLMGQGVNEQFF. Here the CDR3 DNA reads TGCGCCAGCAGCTTGATGGGACAGGGGGTAAATGAGCAGTTCTTC.

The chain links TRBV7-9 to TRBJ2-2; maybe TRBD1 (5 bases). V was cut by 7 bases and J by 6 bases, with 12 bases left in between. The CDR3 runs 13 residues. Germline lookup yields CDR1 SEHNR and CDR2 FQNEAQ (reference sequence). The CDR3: CASISGASGELFF. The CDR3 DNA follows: TGTGCCAGCATCAGTGGGGCTTCCGGGGAGCTGTTTTTT. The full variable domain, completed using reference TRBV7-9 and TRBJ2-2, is DTGVSQNPRHKITKRGQNVTFRCDPISEHNRLYWYRQTLGQGPEFLTYFQNEAQLEKSRLLSDRFSAERPKGSFSTLEIQRTEQGDSAMYLCASISGASGELFFGEGSRLTVL.

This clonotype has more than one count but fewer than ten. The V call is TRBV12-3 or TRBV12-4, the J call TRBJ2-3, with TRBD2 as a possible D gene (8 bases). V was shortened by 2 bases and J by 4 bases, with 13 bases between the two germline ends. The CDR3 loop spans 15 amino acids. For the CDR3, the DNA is TGTGCCAGCAGTTTAAGACAGGGACTAGCAGATACGCAGTATTTT. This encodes CASSLRQGLADTQYF.

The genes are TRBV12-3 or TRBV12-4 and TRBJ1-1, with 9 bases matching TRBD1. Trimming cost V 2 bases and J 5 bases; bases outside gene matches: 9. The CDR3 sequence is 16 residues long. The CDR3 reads CASSLTPGQGGTEAFF. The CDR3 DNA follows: TGTGCCAGCAGTTTAACGCCGGGACAGGGTGGTACTGAAGCTTTCTTT.

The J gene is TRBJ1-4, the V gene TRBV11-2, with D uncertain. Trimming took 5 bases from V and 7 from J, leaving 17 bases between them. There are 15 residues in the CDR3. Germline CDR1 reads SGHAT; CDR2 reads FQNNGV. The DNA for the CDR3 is TGTGCCAGCAGCACCCCGACACGGCGGAGTGAAAAACTGTTTTTT. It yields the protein CASSTPTRRSEKLFF.